This T cell receptor (beta chain) was captured by sequencing in a study of regulatory T cells in long-lasting Graves disease. Time point: newly diagnosed GD, antithyroid drugs for less than 3 months. Researchers made the TCR library from RNA that was extracted from PBMCs. Libraries of TCR beta came from iRepertoire HTBI primers plus Arm-PCR of CDR3 regions. TCRdb fed the multiplex PCR reads into MiXCR, producing one record per CDR3 protein. The sample includes fewer than 450,000 distinct CDR3 sequences, roughly 15% seen only once; the top ten take approximately 8%. This clonotype was observed at least ten times. Trimming left V 3 bases short and J 0 bases short, with 9 bases between. CDR3 length: 14 amino acids. Germline lookup yields CDR1 KGHSH and CDR2 LQKENI. The same data also went into a second study, on T cells in Graves' hyperthyroidism and ophthalmopathy.

The clonotype was recovered from a woman aged 35 to 49 with Graves disease. The sample consisted of peripheral blood mononuclear cells (PBMCs), taken at new diagnosis, from a patient treated with antithyroid drugs. J is TRBJ2-7 and V is TRBV18; D is perhaps TRBD1 (6 bases). The CDR3 region has the DNA TGTGCCAGCTCACCCACAGGGACCTCCTACGAGCAGTACTTC. It is translated as CASSPTGTSYEQYF.